This T cell receptor (beta chain) was recorded in a study of tumor-infiltrating lymphocytes in localized non-small cell lung cancer. TCRdb's table, derived via immunoSEQ multiplex PCR, lists solely in-frame clones and lacks some. The sample yields roughly 8,000 clones, about 60% seen once. V lost 5 bases, J lost 4 bases, and 14 bases lay in between. CDR3 size: 13 residues. The germline V gene has CDR1 SQVTM and CDR2 ANQGSEA. Study-level results: T-cell fraction did not differ between immunotypes IM1 and IM2. Available tissue quantity limited TCR sequencing to a patient subset. Different pieces of the same tissue went to different assays, confounding technical variation with intratumor heterogeneity.

Note on this clone: Its target is not known.

Material for sequencing was uninvolved lung tissue not adjacent to the tumor. The source is a human donor with non-small cell lung cancer. V usage is TRBV29-1 and J usage is TRBJ1-1; TRBD1 might be the D (5 bases). CDR3 protein: CSVLAGQVTEAFF. Written as DNA, the CDR3 is TGCAGCGTTTTAGCCGGACAAGTCACTGAAGCTTTCTTT.